This TCR beta chain was captured by sequencing in a study of tumor and adjacent non-tumor tissue in lung cancer. About the study: Each sample yielded millions of productive TCRbeta reads on average. Findings of the study overall: In normal lung, the top 100 clones were significantly more dominant than in tumor. Significantly higher TCR diversity was found in tumor than normal lung.

This sample's RNA came from whole unsorted tissue. Between August and November 2014, newly diagnosed, chemotherapy-naive lung cancer patients underwent thoracic surgery in China. Comment on this clonotype: Its matching antigen is unknown.

TCRbeta libraries were built with three rounds of nested PCR, modified from ARM-PCR. TCRdb redid the calling of the multiplex PCR reads with MiXCR, one entry per CDR3 protein. This sample has under 150,000 distinct CDR3 sequences, with 66% found just once. Sequencing was done on a sample of lung tumor tissue. This TCR came from a man in his sixties with small cell lung cancer.

CDR3 bases: TGTGCCAGCAGCTTAGAGGCAGCGGGCAATCATTACTTC. Its protein is CASSLEAAGNHYF. The V and J genes are TRBV11-2 and TRBJ2-4; tentative D call: TRBD2 (6 bases). CDR3 size: 13 residues. CDR1 SGHAT and CDR2 FQNNGV come from the germline V gene. Between the trimmed V and J ends, which lost 0 bases and 16 bases, there was a span of 16 bases.